This T cell receptor beta chain appears in the sequencing data of a study of blood T cell repertoires in COVID-19. Study-level background: Italy, Spain and the United States were the sources of the convalescent and acute COVID-19 samples. In each case, the material was cDNA or gDNA derived from T cells, B-cell-depleted T cells, or PBMCs.

CDR3 size: 15 residues. Germline V CDR1 and CDR2: SGHNT, YYREEE (reference sequence). V shed 4 bases, J shed 5 bases, and the junction held 6 bases outside the gene matches. Original handling: Amplification from reference gene primers served as the basis for estimated nucleated cell counts. Assay: immunoSEQ multiplex PCR; the TCRdb copy retains only in-frame clones and omits some. V and J calls plus clone size are reproduced from that table; the DNA served to infer D and trimming. Here the sample spans approximately 130,000 clones, 88% being singletons. The sequence was collected from a human donor in a cohort sampled during active COVID-19. The genes are TRBV5-4 and TRBJ2-7; 13 bases map to TRBD2. Sequenced input: peripheral blood. DNA for the CDR3: TGTGCCAGCAGCCCTTGGACTAGCGGGAGTAACGAGCAGTACTTC. Amino acid sequence: CASSPWTSGSNEQYF.